Sequencing of this T cell receptor beta chain was carried out in a study of blood T cells in healthy people across ages. The ends lost 5 bases at V and 4 bases at J; junction bases unmatched: 9. The CDR3 loop spans 15 amino acids. Per germline, CDR1 SEHNR and CDR2 FQNEAQ (reference sequence). Using a J-beta primer mix together with a sample-barcoded 5' primer, a second PCR was run for about 7 to 12 cycles. One entry per CDR3 protein, called by TCRdb with MiXCR from the 5' RACE reads. The profile shows some 750,000 distinct CDR3 sequences, 22% of them singletons. The chain couples TRBV7-9 to TRBJ1-2, with 8 bases fitting TRBD1. The receptor was derived from a man between 65 and 85 years old in good health. Sequenced material: blood. The CDR3 nucleotides read TGTGCCAGCAGCCGGGGTCAGGGGGCCGCCTATGGCTACACCTTC. Encoded protein: CASSRGQGAAYGYTF.